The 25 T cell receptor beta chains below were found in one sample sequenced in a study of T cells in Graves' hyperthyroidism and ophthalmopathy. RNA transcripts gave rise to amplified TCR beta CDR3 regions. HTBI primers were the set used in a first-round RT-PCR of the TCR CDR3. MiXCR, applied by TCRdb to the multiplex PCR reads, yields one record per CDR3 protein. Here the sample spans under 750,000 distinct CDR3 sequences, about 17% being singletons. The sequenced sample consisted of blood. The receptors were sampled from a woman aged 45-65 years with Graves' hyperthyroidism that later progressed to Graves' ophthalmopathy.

The CDR3 DNA reads TGTGCCAGCAGCTCCACCGGGACTAGCTCCTACAATGAGCAGTTCTTC. Protein: CASSSTGTSSYNEQFF. The V and J genes are TRBV12-3 or TRBV12-4 and TRBJ2-1; 8 bases map to TRBD2. The CDR3 spans 16 residues. V was pared by 6 bases and J by 0 bases, with 7 bases of the junction left unmatched.

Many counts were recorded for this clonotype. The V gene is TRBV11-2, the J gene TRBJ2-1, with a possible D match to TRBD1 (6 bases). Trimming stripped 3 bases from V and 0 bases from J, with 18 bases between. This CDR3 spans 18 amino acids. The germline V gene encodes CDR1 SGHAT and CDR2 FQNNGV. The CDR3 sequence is CASSFRVYTGYSYNEQFF. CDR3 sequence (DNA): TGTGCCAGCAGCTTTAGGGTTTACACAGGGTACTCCTACAATGAGCAGTTCTTC.

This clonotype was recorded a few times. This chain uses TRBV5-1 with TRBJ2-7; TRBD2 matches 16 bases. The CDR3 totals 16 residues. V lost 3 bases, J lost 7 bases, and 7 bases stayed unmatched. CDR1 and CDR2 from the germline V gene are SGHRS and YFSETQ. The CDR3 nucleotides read TGCGCCAGCAGCTCTGGGACTAGCGGGGGGGCACGAGAGCAGTACTTC. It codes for CASSSGTSGGAREQYF.

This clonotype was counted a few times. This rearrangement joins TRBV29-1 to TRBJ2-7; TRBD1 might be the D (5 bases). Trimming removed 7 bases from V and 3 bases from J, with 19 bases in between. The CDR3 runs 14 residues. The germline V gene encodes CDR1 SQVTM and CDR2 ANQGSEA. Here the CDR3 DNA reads TGCAGCGCCCGAAAGGCAGGGATGGGCTACGAGCAGTACTTC. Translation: CSARKAGMGYEQYF.

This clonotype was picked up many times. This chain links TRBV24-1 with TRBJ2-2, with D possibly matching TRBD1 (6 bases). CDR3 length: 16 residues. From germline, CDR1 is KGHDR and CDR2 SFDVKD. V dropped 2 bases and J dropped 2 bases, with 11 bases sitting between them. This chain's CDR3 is CATSDYDRINTGELFF. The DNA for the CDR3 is TGTGCCACCAGTGATTACGACAGGATCAACACCGGGGAGCTGTTTTTT.

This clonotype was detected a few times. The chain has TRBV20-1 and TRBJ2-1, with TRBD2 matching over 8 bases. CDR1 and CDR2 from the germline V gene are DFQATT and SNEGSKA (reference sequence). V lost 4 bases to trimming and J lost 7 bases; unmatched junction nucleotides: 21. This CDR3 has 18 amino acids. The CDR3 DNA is TGCAGTGCTACCGGGGGCGGAGCGGGGGTGACCTCTGGGAATGAGCAGTTCTTC. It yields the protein CSATGGGAGVTSGNEQFF.

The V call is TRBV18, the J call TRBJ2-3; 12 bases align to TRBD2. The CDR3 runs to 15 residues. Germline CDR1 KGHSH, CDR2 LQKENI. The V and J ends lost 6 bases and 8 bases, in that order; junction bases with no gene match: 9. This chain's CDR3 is CASSPTSGGQATQYF. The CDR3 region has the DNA TGTGCCAGCTCCCCCACTAGCGGGGGGCAGGCTACGCAGTATTTT.

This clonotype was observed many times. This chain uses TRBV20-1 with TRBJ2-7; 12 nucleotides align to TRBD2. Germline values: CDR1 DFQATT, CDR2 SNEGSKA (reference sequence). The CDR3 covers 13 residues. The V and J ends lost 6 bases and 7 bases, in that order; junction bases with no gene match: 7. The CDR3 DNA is TGCAGTGCGCGGACTAGCGGGGTAGAAGAGCAGTACTTC. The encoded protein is CSARTSGVEEQYF.

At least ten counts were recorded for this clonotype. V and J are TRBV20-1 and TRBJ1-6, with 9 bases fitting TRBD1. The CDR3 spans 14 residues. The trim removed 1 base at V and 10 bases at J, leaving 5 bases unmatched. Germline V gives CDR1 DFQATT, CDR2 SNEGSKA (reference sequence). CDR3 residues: CSARGDRARSPLHF. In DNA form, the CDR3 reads TGCAGTGCTAGAGGGGACAGGGCGCGGTCACCCCTCCACTTT.

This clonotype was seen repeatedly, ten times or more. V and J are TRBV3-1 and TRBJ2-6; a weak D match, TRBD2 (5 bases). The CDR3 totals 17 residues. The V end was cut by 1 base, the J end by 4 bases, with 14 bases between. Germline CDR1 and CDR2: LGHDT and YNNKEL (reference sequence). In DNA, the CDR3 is TGTGCCAGCAGCCAAGGTAACCGGGGTGCCGGGGCCAACGTCCTGACTTTC. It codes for CASSQGNRGAGANVLTF.

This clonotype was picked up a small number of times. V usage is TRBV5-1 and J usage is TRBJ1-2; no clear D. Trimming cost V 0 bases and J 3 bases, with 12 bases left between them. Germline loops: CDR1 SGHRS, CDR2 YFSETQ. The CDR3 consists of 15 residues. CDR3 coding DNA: TGCGCCAGCAGCTTGGGGGAATGGACCGACTATGGCTACACCTTC. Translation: CASSLGEWTDYGYTF.

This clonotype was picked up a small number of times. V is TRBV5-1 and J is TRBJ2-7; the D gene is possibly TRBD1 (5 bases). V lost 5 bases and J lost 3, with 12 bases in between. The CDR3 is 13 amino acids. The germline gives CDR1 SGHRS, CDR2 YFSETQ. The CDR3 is CASRQAPGYEQYF. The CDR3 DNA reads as TGCGCCAGCAGACAGGCTCCGGGCTACGAGCAGTACTTC.

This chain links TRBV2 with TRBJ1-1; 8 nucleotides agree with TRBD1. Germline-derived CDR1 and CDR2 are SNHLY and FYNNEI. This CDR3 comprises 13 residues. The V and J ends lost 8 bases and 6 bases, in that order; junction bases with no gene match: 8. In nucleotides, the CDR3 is TGTGCCAGCGAGGACAGGGTTGACCCTGAAGCTTTCTTT. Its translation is CASEDRVDPEAFF.

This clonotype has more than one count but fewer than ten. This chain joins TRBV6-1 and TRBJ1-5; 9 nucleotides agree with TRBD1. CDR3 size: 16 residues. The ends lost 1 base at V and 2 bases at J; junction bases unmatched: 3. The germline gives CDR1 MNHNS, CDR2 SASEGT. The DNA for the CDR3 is TGTGCCAGCAGTGAAGAAAGGACAGGGGGCAATCAGCCCCAGCATTTT. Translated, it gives CASSEERTGGNQPQHF.

DNA for the CDR3: TGTGCCAGCAGCACCACCGGCCTCTTCAATGAGCAGTTCTTC. Its protein product is CASSTTGLFNEQFF. This chain links TRBV5-5 with TRBJ2-1; D remains unclear. Germline lookup yields CDR1 SGHKS and CDR2 YYEKEE (reference sequence). The CDR3 spans 14 residues. The V and J ends lost 4 bases and 6 bases respectively, with 14 bases between them.

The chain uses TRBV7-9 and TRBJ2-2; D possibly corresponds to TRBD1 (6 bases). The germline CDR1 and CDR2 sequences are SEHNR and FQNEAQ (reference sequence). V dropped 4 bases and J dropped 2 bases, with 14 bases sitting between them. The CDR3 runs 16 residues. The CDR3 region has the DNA TGTGCCAGCAGCTCCAAGCGGACAGTAAACACCGGGGAGCTGTTTTTT. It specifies CASSSKRTVNTGELFF.

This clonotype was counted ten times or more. The DNA of the CDR3 is TGCGCCAGCAGCCGTGGACAGGCCTACGAGCAGTACTTC. Its protein is CASSRGQAYEQYF. The V and J genes are TRBV5-1 and TRBJ2-7; 7 nucleotides agree with TRBD1. Losses at the gene ends were 4 bases for V and 2 bases for J; bases not matched to a gene: 3. The CDR3 has 13 residues. Germline V lookup: CDR1 SGHRS, CDR2 YFSETQ.

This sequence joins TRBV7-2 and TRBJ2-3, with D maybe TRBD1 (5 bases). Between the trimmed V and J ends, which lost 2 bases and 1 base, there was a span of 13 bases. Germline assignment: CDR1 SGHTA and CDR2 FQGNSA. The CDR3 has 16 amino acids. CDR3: CASSLNPGLGTDTQYF. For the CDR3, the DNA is TGTGCCAGCAGCTTAAACCCAGGGTTGGGCACAGATACGCAGTATTTT.

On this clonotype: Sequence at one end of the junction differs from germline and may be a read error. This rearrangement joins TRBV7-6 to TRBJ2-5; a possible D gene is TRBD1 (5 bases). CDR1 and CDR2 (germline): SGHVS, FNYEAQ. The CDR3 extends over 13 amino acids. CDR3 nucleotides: TGTGCCAGCAGCTTGGCAGGGCTAGAGACCCAGCACTTC. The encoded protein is CASSLAGLETQHF.

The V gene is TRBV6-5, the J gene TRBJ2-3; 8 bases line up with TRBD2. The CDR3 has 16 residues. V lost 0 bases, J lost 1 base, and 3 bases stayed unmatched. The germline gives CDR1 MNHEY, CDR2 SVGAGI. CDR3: CASSYSHSGGTDTQYF. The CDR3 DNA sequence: TGTGCCAGCAGTTACTCGCATAGCGGGGGCACAGATACGCAGTATTTT.

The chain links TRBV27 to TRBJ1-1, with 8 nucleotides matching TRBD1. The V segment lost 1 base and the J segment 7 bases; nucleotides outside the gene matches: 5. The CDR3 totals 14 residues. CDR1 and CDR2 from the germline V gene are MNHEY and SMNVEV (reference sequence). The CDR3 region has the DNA TGTGCCAGCAGTTTATTGGGACAGGCTTATGAAGCTTTCTTT. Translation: CASSLLGQAYEAFF.

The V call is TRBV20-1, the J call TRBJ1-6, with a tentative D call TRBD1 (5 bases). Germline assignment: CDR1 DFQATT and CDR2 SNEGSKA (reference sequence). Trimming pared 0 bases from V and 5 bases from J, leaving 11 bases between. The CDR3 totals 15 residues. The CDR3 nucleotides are TGCAGTGCTAGAGAGGGGACGTTCGATAATTCACCCCTCCACTTT. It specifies CSAREGTFDNSPLHF.

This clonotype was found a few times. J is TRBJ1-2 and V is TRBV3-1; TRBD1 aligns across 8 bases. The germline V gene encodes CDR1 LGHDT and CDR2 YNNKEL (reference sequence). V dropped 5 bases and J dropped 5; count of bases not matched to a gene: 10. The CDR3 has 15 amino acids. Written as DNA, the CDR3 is TGTGCCAGCAGCGTCAGGGGGCTTCTGGAATATGGCTACACCTTC. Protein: CASSVRGLLEYGYTF.

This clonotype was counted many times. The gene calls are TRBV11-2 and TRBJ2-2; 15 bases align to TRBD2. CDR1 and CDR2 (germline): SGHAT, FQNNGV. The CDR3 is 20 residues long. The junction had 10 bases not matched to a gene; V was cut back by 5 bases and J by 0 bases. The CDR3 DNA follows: TGTGCCAGCAGCCTAGGGGACGGACTAGCGGGGGGGACGAACACCGGGGAGCTGTTTTTT. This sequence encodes CASSLGDGLAGGTNTGELFF.

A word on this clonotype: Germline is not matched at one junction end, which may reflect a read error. The DNA of the CDR3 is TGTGCTAGCAGCCTCGGGGCGCGGGACGAGCAGTACTTC. This codes for CASSLGARDEQYF. This sequence joins TRBV7-7 and TRBJ2-7; possibly TRBD1 or TRBD2 for D (5 bases each). The CDR3 covers 13 residues. Germline CDR1 and CDR2: SSHAT and FNYEAQ (reference sequence).